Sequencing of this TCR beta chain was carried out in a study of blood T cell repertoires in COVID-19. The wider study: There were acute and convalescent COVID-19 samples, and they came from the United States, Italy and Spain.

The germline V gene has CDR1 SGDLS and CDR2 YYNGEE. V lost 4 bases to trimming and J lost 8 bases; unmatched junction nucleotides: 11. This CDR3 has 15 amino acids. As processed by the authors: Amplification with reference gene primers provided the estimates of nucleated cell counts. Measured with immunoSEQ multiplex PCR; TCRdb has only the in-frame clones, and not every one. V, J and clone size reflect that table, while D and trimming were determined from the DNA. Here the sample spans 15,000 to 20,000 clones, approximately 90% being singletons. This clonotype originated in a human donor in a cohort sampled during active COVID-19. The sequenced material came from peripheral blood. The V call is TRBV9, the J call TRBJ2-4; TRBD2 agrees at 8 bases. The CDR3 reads CASSPTKTGGDIQYF. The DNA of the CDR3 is TGTGCCAGCAGCCCGACGAAAACCGGGGGGGACATTCAGTACTTC.